This T cell receptor (beta chain) was sequenced during a study of blood T cell repertoires in COVID-19. The assay was immunoSEQ multiplex PCR, and TCRdb's table has in-frame clones only and misses some. Of 120,000 or so clones listed, around three quarters are singletons. The CDR3 extends over 15 amino acids. V was clipped by 3 bases and J by 4 bases; unmatched bases: 9. The germline gives CDR1 SGHAT, CDR2 FQDESV (reference sequence). The sequencing input was peripheral blood. This receptor was taken from a man aged 55 to 70 with active or convalescent COVID-19. The chain recombines TRBV11-1 with TRBJ2-7; 7 bases match TRBD2. CDR3 loop: CASSFSGEGQYEQYF. For the CDR3, the DNA is TGTGCCAGCAGCTTTAGTGGGGAGGGCCAGTACGAGCAGTACTTC.